The clone carrying this T cell receptor (beta chain) turned up a few times. The target antigen is unknown. This sample is drawn from a study of T cell repertoires in cytomegalovirus infection. The length of the CDR3 is 16 residues. The ends were cut back, 7 bases at V and 3 bases at J, with 19 bases in the middle. TCRdb called the reads again in MiXCR, with one record for every CDR3 protein. The repertoire holds 700,000 to 850,000 distinct CDR3 sequences, with approximately 29% as singletons. This sample comprised cultured CD8+ T cells from PBMCs, obtained from culture after CMV antigen stimulation. The rearrangement links TRBV12-3 or TRBV12-4 to TRBJ2-1; D is tentatively TRBD1 or TRBD2 (5 bases each). The clonotype originates from a human donor in good health (CMV status not recorded). Some clones in this sample may be carry-over from other donors' samples. CDR3: CASTPQAGADYNEQFF. CDR3 nucleotide sequence: TGTGCCAGCACCCCTCAGGCCGGGGCGGACTACAATGAGCAGTTCTTC.